The clone carrying this TCR beta chain showed up just a few times. What it binds is unknown. This sample is part of a study of response to subunit inactivated influenza vaccine. Whole-study results and caveats: T cells newly recruited by each seasonal influenza vaccination are few, the authors suggested.

The CDR3 consists of 14 residues. Looked up from germline, CDR1 is MNHEY and CDR2 is SVGAGI. V dropped 0 bases and J dropped 8 bases, with 11 bases sitting between them. TCRdb processed the RT-PCR reads anew with MiXCR; each CDR3 protein has one entry. The sample yields 650,000 to 800,000 distinct CDR3 sequences, about 15% seen once. This chain links TRBV6-5 with TRBJ2-1; perhaps D is TRBD1 or TRBD2 (6 bases each). The specimen was PBMCs from blood, collected approximately 15 days before vaccination. This TCR was recovered from a man aged 45 to 65 who received an inactivated influenza vaccine. The CDR3: CASSYSARGDEQFF. CDR3 nucleotides: TGTGCCAGCAGTTACTCGGCAAGGGGGGATGAGCAGTTCTTC.